This record covers a single TCR beta chain. Libraries were prepared by immunoSEQ multiplex PCR; TCRdb keeps only in-frame clonotypes and omits some of them. The table includes 170,000 or so clones, over 70% detected once. The data were obtained in a study of blood T cell repertoires in COVID-19. At the level of the study: Samples taken during acute and convalescent COVID-19 were collected in the United States, Italy and Spain.

Enrolled during active infection, Seattle patients were then followed longitudinally. Per the germline V gene, CDR1 is WNHNN and CDR2 is SYGVQD (reference sequence). The CDR3 loop spans 14 amino acids. Trimming at V came to 2 bases and at J to 5 bases, leaving 5 bases not matched to a gene. The sequenced sample consisted of peripheral blood. The receptor was isolated from a woman aged 40 to 50 with COVID-19, enrolled during active disease. V is TRBV10-1 and J is TRBJ1-1; TRBD1 agrees at 7 bases. This CDR3 is CASSEEGAWTEAFF. CDR3 bases: TGCGCCAGCAGTGAGGAGGGGGCATGGACTGAAGCTTTCTTT.